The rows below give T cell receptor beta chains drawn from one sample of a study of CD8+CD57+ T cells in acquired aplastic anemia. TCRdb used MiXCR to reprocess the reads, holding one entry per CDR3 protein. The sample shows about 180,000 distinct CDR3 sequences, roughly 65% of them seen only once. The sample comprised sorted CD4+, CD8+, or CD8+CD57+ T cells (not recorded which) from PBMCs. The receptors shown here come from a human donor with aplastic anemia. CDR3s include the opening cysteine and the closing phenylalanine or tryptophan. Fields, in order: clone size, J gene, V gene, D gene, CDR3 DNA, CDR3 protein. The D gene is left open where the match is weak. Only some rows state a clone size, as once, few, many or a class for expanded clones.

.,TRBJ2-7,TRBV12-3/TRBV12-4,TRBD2,TGTGCCAGCAGTTTTGGGGGAGGGTCCTACGAGCAGTACTTC,CASSFGGGSYEQYF
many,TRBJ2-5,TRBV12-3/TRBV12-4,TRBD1,TGTGCCAGCAGCCGGACGACAGGGCCAGAGACCCAGTACTTC,CASSRTTGPETQYF
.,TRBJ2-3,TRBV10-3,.,TGTGCCACAGTCGGGACGGCGAAGAATACGCAGTATTTT,CATVGTAKNTQYF
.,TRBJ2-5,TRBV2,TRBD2,TGTGCCAGCAGTGAAGCGCGACTAGCGGGGGAAGGAGAGACCCAGTACTTC,CASSEARLAGEGETQYF
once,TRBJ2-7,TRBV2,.,TGTGCCAGCAGCTTAAGCGAAGGGGGAACCTACGAGCAGTACTTC,CASSLSEGGTYEQYF
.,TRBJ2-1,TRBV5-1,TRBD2,TGCGCCAGCAGCTTGGATGGACTAGCGGGGACCGGCAATGAGCAGTTCTTC,CASSLDGLAGTGNEQFF
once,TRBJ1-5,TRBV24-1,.,TGTGCCACCAGTGGAGGCCCCAATCAGCCCCAGCATTTT,CATSGGPNQPQHF
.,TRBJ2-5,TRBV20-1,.,TGCAGTGCTAGAGATCCCCAAGAGACCCAGTACTTC,CSARDPQETQYF
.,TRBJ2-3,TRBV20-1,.,.,CSARVGGGTDTPYF
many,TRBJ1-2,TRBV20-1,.,TGCAGTGCTAGTACGGGTACTGGCTACACCTTC,CSASTGTGYTF
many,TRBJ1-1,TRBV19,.,TGTGCCAGTAGTATAGATCTTCCGGGGAAGGACACTGAAGCTTTCTTT,CASSIDLPGKDTEAFF
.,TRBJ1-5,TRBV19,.,TGTGCCGTCCGGGGCGGGGAGACCCAGCATTTT,CAVRGGETQHF
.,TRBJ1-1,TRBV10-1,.,TGCGCCAGCAGTGAAGGGTCTACGGAAGCTTTCTTT,CASSEGSTEAFF
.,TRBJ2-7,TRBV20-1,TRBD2,TGCAGTGCCGAGCGGGAGAGCGGAGGGGAGCAGTACTTC,CSAERESGGEQYF
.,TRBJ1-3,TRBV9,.,TGTGCCAGCAGCGCACCACAGGGCCGGGGTGGAAACACCATATATTTT,CASSAPQGRGGNTIYF
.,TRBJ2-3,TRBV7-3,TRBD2,TGTGCCAGCAGCATCGGGACTAGCAGCACAGATACGCAGTGTTTT,CASSIGTSSTDTQCF
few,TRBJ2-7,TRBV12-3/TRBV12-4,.,TGTGCCAGCAGTTCCCACGGATACGAGCAGTACTTC,CASSSHGYEQYF
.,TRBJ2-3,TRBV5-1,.,TGCGCCAGCGCCAAGTCTGATACGCAGTATTTT,CASAKSDTQYF
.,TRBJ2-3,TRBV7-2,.,TGTGCCAGCAGCTTATTCGACTTGGGGACAGATACGCAGTATTTT,CASSLFDLGTDTQYF
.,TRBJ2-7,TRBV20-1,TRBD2,TGCAGTGCTCCGAGGACTAGCCGAGCCTACGAGCAGTACTTC,CSAPRTSRAYEQYF
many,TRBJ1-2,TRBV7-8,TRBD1,TGTGCCAGCAGCCCCCAGACAGGGGGCAGTGGCTACACCTTC,CASSPQTGGSGYTF
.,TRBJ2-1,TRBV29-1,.,TGCAGCGTTGAAGATCCTCAAGGGTTATTGTCCTACAATGAGCAGTTCTTC,CSVEDPQGLLSYNEQFF
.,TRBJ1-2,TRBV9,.,TGTGCCAGCAGCGTAGCCGATTTAGGTGGCTACACCTTC,CASSVADLGGYTF
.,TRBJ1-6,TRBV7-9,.,TGCGCCAGCAGCTTGATGACAGAATCTAATTCACCCCTCCACTTT,CASSLMTESNSPLHF
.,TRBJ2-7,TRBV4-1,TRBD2,TGTGCCAGCAGCCCGGGGCTAGCGGGGAATAAGGCCTACGAGCAGTACTTC,CASSPGLAGNKAYEQYF
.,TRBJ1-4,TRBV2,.,TGTGCCAGCAGGACCATACCTAATGAAAAACTGTTTTTT,CASRTIPNEKLFF
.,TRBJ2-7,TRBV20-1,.,TGCAGTGCTAGATCCGGGAACATCGGCTACGAGCAGTACTTC,CSARSGNIGYEQYF
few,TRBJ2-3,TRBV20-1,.,TGCAGTGCTAGAGATTTGCTAGCAGAACCTAGCACAGATACGCAGTATTTT,CSARDLLAEPSTDTQYF
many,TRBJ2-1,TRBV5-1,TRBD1,TGCGCCAGCAGCTTGCCGGGACAGGGTGCGAATGAGCAGTTCTTC,CASSLPGQGANEQFF
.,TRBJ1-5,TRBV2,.,TGTGCCAGCAGTGAAGGGCCTAGCAATCAGCCCCAGCATTTT,CASSEGPSNQPQHF
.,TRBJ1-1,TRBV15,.,TGTGCCACCCTCCGGACCAACCCAAGCACTGAAGCTTTCTTT,CATLRTNPSTEAFF
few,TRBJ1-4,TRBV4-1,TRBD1,TGCGCCAGCAGCCAAGACGAATTGCCGGGACAGGGGGAAGAAAAACTGTTTTTT,CASSQDELPGQGEEKLFF
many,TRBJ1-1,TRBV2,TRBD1,TGTGCCAGCAGTGAAGTCTTGGGACAGGGGATTCGTGACACTGAAGCTTTCTTT,CASSEVLGQGIRDTEAFF
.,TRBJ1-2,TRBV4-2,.,TGTGCCAGCAGCCAACCTAGGCAGTATGGCTACACCTTC,CASSQPRQYGYTF
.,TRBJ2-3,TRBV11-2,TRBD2,TGTGCCAGCAGCTCCCATGGCGGGAGTGGAGATACGCAGTATTTT,CASSSHGGSGDTQYF
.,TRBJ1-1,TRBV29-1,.,TGCAGCCCTCGGGGAGGTGGGAACACTGAAGCTTTCTTT,CSPRGGGNTEAFF
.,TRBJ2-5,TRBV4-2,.,TGTGCCAGCAGCCTGACAGTCGTCCAAGAGACCCAGTACTTC,CASSLTVVQETQYF
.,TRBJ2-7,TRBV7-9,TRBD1,TGTGCCAGCAGCTACTATGGGACAGGGGCACGGGAGCAGTACTTC,CASSYYGTGAREQYF
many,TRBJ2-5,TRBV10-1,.,TGCGCCAGCAGTGAGCGGGGACAAGAGACCCAGTACTTC,CASSERGQETQYF